Sequencing of this T cell receptor beta chain was carried out in a study of blood T cell repertoires in COVID-19. Study at large: T cells, B-cell-depleted T cells, or PBMCs provided the cDNA or gDNA that served as material.

Trimming stripped 7 bases from V and 1 base from J, with 17 bases between. Germline CDR1 SNHLY, CDR2 FYNNEI. The length of the CDR3 is 17 residues. This clone was observed a single time. Using immunoSEQ multiplex PCR, the repertoire was profiled, and TCRdb retains in-frame clones only, with some absent. The sample yields some 370,000 clones, around four fifths seen once. The gene calls are TRBV2 and TRBJ1-6; a possible D gene is TRBD1 (6 bases). The source of this sequence is a woman in her forties or fifties who had recovered from COVID-19. The specimen sequenced was PBMCs or T cells enriched from blood (not recorded which). The CDR3 region has the DNA TGTGCCAGCATCGCGGGGGGGGGCTCATCCTATAATTCACCCCTCCACTTT. It specifies CASIAGGGSSYNSPLHF.